Below, 9 T cell receptor beta chains from the same sample are listed, as sequenced in a study of quantifying T cell responses using KT2 cells. Study information: TCR alpha and beta constant-region primers primed reverse transcription of RNA.

The cDNA 3' end received a ligated oligonucleotide with a UMI. An equimolar mix of RC1.1 and RC1.2 primed the beta chain across TRBC1 and TRBC2. A single record per CDR3 protein comes from TCRdb applying MiXCR to the UMI-ligation and nested PCR reads. The sample has approximately 54,000 distinct CDR3 sequences; 11% are singletons. The sequenced material came from PBMCs spiked with cells of the T cell clone KT2. These TCRs come from a human donor.

There are many counts of this clonotype. This rearrangement joins TRBV20-1 to TRBJ1-1, with TRBD1 as a possible D gene (6 bases). Germline CDR1 is DFQATT and CDR2 is SNEGSKA (reference sequence). V was cut by 5 bases and J by 1 base, with 11 bases left in between. The CDR3 consists of 13 residues. The CDR3 sequence is CSALWTANTEAFF. For the CDR3, the DNA is TGCAGTGCTCTCTGGACAGCGAACACTGAAGCTTTCTTT.

This clonotype was seen ten or more times. The CDR3 sequence is CASSYRDVTYEQYF. The DNA of the CDR3 is TGTGCCAGCAGTTACCGGGACGTTACCTACGAGCAGTACTTC. The genes are TRBV11-3 and TRBJ2-7; D is possibly TRBD1 or TRBD2 (5 bases each). V was cut by 6 bases and J by 2 bases, with 14 bases left in between. CDR3 length: 14 amino acids. The germline gives CDR1 SGHNT, CDR2 YENEEA.

This clonotype was seen repeatedly, ten times or more. The J gene is TRBJ2-7, the V gene TRBV3-1; D may match TRBD1 or TRBD2 (5 bases each). The germline V gene has CDR1 LGHDT and CDR2 YNNKEL (reference sequence). The CDR3 length is 17 residues. V was clipped by 1 base and J by 2 bases, with 18 bases between them. The chain's CDR3 is CASSQVWRNKGAYEQYF. In DNA form, the CDR3 reads TGTGCCAGCAGCCAAGTATGGAGGAACAAAGGGGCCTACGAGCAGTACTTC.

The J gene is TRBJ1-1, the V gene TRBV2, with 10 bases identical to TRBD1. CDR3 size: 16 residues. Germline-derived CDR1 and CDR2 are SNHLY and FYNNEI. With V trimmed by 7 bases and J by 5 bases, 13 bases remained unmatched. The CDR3 nucleotides are TGTGCCAGCAAGTATCGACAGGGGGCCGGACGTACTGAAGCTTTCTTT. It is translated as CASKYRQGAGRTEAFF.

This clonotype was observed a few times. This chain connects TRBV6-5 to TRBJ2-3; 7 bases agree with TRBD1. The CDR3 runs 14 residues. The trim removed 6 bases at V and 3 bases at J, leaving 6 bases unmatched. Germline CDR1 and CDR2: MNHEY and SVGAGI. The CDR3 here is CASRSDRETDTQYF. CDR3 coding DNA: TGTGCCAGCAGGTCCGACAGGGAGACAGATACGCAGTATTTT.

The chain combines TRBV12-3 or TRBV12-4 with TRBJ2-7, with 8 nucleotides matching TRBD2. The V and J ends lost 3 bases and 3 bases, in that order; junction bases with no gene match: 4. This CDR3 contains 14 residues. The CDR3 DNA is TGTGCCAGCAGTTTCGCAGCGGGAGTCTACGAGCAGTACTTC. It codes for CASSFAAGVYEQYF.

The chain uses TRBV24-1 and TRBJ2-1; possible D gene TRBD1, 6 bases. CDR1 is KGHDR and CDR2 is SFDVKD in the germline V gene. V lost 5 bases and J 5 bases, leaving 12 bases between the germline ends. CDR3 size: 14 residues. The CDR3 nucleotides are TGTGCCACCAGTGGATGGGGGCAGGACAATGAGCAGTTCTTC. Its protein product is CATSGWGQDNEQFF.

This clonotype has more than one count but fewer than ten. This chain connects TRBV7-9 to TRBJ1-6; D uncertain. This CDR3 spans 17 amino acids. The V end was cut by 3 bases, the J end by 0 bases, with 12 bases between. Germline values: CDR1 SEHNR, CDR2 FQNEAQ (reference sequence). CDR3 nucleotides: TGTGCCAGCAGCTTCCCCCCCGGCAGCTCCTATAATTCACCCCTCCACTTT. Its translation: CASSFPPGSSYNSPLHF. The entire variable domain, with the rest obtained from reference TRBV7-9 and TRBJ1-6, is as follows: DTGVSQNPRHKITKRGQNVTFRCDPISEHNRLYWYRQTLGQGPEFLTYFQNEAQLEKSRLLSDRFSAERPKGSFSTLEIQRTEQGDSAMYLCASSFPPGSSYNSPLHFGNGTRLTVT.

The rearrangement links TRBV20-1 to TRBJ2-7; 8 nucleotides match TRBD1. After removal of 0 bases from V and 4 bases from J, the junction contained 8 bases not matched to a gene. CDR1 and CDR2 (germline): DFQATT, SNEGSKA (reference sequence). The CDR3 is made up of 15 amino acids. The CDR3 loop is CSARDSRDRWYEQYF. CDR3 DNA sequence: TGCAGTGCTAGAGATAGCCGGGACAGGTGGTACGAGCAGTACTTC.